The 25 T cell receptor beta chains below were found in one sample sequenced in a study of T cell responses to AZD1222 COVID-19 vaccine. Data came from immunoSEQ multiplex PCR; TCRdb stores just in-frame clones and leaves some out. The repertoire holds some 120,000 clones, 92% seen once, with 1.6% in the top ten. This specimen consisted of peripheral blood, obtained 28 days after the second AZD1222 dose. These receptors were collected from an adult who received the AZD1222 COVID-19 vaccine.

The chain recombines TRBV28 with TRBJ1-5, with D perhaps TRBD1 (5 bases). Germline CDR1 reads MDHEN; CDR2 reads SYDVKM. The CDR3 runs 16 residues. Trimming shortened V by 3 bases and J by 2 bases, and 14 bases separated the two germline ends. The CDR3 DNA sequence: TGTGCCAGCAGTTTGTTACCGGGGGACGGCAATCAGCCCCAGCATTTT. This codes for CASSLLPGDGNQPQHF.

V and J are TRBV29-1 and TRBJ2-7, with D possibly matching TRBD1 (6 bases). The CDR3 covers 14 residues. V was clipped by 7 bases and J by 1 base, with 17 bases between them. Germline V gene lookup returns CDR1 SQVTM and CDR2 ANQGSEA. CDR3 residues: CSAYIGGESYEQYF. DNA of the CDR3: TGCAGCGCCTACATAGGGGGTGAGTCCTACGAGCAGTACTTC.

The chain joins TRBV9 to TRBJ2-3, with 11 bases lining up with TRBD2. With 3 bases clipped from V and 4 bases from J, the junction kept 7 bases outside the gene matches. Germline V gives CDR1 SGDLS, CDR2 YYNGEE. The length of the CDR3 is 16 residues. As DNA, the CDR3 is TGTGCCAGCAGCGCCCTAGCGGGAGGAGGGGCAGATACGCAGTATTTT. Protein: CASSALAGGGADTQYF.

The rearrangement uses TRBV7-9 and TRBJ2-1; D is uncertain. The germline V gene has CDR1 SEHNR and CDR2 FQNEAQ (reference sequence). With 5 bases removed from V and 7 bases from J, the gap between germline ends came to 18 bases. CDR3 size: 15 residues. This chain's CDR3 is CASSQNSNYLNEQFF. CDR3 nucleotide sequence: TGTGCCAGCAGCCAGAATAGCAATTACTTGAATGAGCAGTTCTTC.

This chain's CDR3 is CASSLRLAGAADTQYF. The CDR3 bases are TGTGCCAGCAGCCTCCGCCTAGCGGGAGCGGCAGATACGCAGTATTTT. J is TRBJ2-3 and V is TRBV5-4, with 10 nucleotides matching TRBD2. The CDR3 has 16 residues. V lost 4 bases, J lost 4 bases, and 9 bases stayed unmatched. Germline V gene sequence: CDR1 SGHNT, CDR2 YYREEE (reference sequence).

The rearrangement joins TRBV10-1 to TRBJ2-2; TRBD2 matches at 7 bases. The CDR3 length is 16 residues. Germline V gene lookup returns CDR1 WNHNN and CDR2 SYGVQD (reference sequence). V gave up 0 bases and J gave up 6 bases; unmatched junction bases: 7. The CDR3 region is CASSESPSGGAGELFF. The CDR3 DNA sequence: TGCGCCAGCAGTGAGTCGCCTAGCGGAGGGGCCGGGGAGCTGTTTTTT.

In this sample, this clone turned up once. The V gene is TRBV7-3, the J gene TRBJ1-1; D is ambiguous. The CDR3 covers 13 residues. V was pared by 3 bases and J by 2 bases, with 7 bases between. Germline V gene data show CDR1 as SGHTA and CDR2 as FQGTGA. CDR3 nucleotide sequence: TGTGCCAGCAGCTTTACAGAAAACACTGAAGCTTTCTTT. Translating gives CASSFTENTEAFF.

The CDR3 nucleotides read TGTGCCAGCCCCAGGGGGAAGAACACTGAAGCTTTCTTT. Its protein product is CASPRGKNTEAFF. The J gene is TRBJ1-1, the V gene TRBV2, with 7 bases that match TRBD1. In germline, CDR1 is SNHLY, CDR2 FYNNEI. J gave up 1 base and V 8 bases, and 4 bases lay outside the gene matches. This CDR3 contains 13 residues.

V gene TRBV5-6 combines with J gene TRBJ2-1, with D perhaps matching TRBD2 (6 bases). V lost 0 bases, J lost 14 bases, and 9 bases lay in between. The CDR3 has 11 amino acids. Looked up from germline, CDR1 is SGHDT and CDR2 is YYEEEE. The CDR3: CASSLVGREFF. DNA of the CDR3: TGTGCCAGCAGCTTGGTCGGGAGAGAGTTCTTC.

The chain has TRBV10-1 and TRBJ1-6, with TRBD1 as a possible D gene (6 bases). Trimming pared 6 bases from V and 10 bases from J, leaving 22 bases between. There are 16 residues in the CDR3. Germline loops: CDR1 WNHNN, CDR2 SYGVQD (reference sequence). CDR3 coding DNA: TGCGCCAGCAGACCCACCCCCGGACAGCGGGCATCACCCCTCCACTTT. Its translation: CASRPTPGQRASPLHF.

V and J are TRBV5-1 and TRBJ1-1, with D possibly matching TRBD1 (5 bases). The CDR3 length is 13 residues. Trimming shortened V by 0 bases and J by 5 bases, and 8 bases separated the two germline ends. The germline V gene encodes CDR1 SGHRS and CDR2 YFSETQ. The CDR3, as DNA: TGCGCCAGCAGCTTGGACAGGCGGACTGAAGCTTTCTTT. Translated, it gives CASSLDRRTEAFF.

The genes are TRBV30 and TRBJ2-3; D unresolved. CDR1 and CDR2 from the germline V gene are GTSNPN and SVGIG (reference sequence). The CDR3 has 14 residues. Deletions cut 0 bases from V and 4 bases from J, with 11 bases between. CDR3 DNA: TGTGCCTGGAGTGTACTGGGTAGCCCAGATACGCAGTATTTT. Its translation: CAWSVLGSPDTQYF.

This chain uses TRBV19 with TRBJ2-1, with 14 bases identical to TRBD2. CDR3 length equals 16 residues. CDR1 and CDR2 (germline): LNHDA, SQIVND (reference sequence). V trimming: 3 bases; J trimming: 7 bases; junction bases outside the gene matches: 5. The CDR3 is CASSMHGLAGGNEQFF. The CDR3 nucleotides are TGTGCCAGTAGTATGCATGGACTAGCGGGAGGTAATGAGCAGTTCTTC.

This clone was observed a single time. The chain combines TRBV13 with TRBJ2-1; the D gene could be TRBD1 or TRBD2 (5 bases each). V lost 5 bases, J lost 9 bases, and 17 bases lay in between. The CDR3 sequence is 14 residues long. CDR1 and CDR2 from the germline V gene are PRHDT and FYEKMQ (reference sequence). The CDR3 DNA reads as TGTGCCAGCAGCCCCACAAGGACTGGGGGTGAGCAGTTCTTC. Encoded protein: CASSPTRTGGEQFF.

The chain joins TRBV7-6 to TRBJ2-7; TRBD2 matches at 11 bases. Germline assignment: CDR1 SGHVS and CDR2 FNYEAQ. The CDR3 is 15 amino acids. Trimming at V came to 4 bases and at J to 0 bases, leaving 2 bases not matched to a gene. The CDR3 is CASSSGLADSYEQYF. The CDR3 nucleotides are TGTGCCAGCAGCTCGGGACTAGCGGACTCCTACGAGCAGTACTTC.

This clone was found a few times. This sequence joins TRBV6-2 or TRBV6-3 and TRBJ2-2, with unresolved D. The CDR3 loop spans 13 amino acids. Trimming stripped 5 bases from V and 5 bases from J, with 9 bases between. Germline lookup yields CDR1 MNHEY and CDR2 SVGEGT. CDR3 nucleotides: TGTGCCAGCAGTCCGACACTTACCGGGGAGCTGTTTTTT. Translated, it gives CASSPTLTGELFF.

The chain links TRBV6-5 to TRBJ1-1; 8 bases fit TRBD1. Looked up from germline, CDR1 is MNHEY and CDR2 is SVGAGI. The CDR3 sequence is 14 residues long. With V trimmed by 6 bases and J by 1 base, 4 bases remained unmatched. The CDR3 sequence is CASRQGQANTEAFF. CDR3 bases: TGTGCCAGCAGACAGGGACAGGCGAACACTGAAGCTTTCTTT.

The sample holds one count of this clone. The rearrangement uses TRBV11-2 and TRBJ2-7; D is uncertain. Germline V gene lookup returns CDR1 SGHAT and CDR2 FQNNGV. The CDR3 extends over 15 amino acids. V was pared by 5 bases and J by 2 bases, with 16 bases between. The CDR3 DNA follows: TGTGCCAGCAGCCCGGGTCCAGGATTCACCTACGAGCAGTACTTC. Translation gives CASSPGPGFTYEQYF.

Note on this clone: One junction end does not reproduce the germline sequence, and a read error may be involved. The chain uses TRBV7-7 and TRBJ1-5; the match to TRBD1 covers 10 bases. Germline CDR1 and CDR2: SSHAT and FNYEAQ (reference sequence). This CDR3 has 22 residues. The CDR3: CASKPLRGYRDRGLYSNQPQHF. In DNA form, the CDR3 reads TGTGCTAGCAAACCCCTCCGTGGGTACCGGGACAGGGGACTTTATAGCAATCAGCCCCAGCATTTT. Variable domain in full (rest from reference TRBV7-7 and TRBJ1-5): GAGVSQSPRYKVTKRGQDVTLRCDPISSHATLYWYQQALGQGPEFLTYFNYEAQPDKSGLPSDRFSAERPEGSISTLTIQRTEQRDSAMYRCASKPLRGYRDRGLYSNQPQHFGDGTRLSIL.

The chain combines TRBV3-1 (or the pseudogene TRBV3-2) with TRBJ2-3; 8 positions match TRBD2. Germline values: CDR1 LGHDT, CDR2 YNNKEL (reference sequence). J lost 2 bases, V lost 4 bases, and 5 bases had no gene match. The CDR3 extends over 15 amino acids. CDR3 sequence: CASSLAGQVTDTQYF. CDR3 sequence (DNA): TGTGCCAGCAGCCTAGCGGGGCAGGTCACAGATACGCAGTATTTT.

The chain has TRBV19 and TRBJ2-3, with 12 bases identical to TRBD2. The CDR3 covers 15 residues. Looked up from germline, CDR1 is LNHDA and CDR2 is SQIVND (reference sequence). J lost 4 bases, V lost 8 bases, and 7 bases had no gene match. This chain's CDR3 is CASGRLAGDPDTQYF. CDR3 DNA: TGTGCCAGTGGCCGACTAGCGGGAGATCCAGATACGCAGTATTTT.

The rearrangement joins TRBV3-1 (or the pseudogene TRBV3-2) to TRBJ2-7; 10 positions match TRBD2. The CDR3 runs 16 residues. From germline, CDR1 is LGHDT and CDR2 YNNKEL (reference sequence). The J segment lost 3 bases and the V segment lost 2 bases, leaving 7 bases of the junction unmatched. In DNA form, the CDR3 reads TGTGCCAGCAGCCAAAGTCTAGCGGGAGTTGGCTACGAGCAGTACTTC. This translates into CASSQSLAGVGYEQYF.

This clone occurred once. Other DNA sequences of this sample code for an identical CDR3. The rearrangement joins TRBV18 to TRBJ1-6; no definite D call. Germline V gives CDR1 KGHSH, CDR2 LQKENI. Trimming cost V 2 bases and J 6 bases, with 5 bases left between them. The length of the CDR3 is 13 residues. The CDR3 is CASSPEGNSPLHF. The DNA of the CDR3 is TGTGCCAGCTCACCAGAGGGTAATTCACCCCTCCACTTT.

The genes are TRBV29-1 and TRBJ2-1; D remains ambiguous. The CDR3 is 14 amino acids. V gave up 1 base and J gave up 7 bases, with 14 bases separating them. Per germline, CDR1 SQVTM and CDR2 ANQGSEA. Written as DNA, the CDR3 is TGCAGCGTTGAAGGAGGACGTCGCTCTAATGAGCAGTTCTTC. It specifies CSVEGGRRSNEQFF.

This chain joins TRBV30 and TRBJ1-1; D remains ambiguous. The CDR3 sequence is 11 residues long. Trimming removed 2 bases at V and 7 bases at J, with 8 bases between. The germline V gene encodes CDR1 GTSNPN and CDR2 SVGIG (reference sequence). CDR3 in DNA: TGTGCCTGGAGTCGGGAAAATGAAGCTTTCTTT. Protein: CAWSRENEAFF.